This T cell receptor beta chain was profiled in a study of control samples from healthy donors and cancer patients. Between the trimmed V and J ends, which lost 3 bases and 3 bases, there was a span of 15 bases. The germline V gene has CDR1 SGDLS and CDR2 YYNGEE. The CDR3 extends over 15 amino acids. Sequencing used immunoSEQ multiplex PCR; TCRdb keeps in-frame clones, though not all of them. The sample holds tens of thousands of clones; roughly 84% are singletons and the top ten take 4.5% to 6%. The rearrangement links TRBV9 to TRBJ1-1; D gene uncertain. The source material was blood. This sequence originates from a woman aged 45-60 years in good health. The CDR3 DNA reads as TGTGCCAGCAGCGCAACAGTCCGGAGGGACACTGAAGCTTTCTTT. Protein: CASSATVRRDTEAFF. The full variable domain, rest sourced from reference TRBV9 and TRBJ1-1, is DSGVTQTPKHLITATGQRVTLRCSPRSGDLSVYWYQQSLDQGLQFLIQYYNGEERAKGNILERFSAQQFPDLHSELNLSSLELGDSALYFCASSATVRRDTEAFFGQGTRLTVV.